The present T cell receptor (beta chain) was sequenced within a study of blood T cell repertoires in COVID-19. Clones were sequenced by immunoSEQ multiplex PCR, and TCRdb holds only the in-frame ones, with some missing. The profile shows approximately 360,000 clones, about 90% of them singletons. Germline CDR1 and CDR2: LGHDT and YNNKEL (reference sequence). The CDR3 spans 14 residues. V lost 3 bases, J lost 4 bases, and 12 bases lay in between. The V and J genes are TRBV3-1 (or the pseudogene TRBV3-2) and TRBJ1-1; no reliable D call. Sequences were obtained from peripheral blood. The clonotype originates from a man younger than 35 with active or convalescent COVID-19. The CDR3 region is CASSQRFVGTEAFF. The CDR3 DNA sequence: TGTGCCAGCAGCCAGAGGTTTGTTGGCACTGAAGCTTTCTTT.